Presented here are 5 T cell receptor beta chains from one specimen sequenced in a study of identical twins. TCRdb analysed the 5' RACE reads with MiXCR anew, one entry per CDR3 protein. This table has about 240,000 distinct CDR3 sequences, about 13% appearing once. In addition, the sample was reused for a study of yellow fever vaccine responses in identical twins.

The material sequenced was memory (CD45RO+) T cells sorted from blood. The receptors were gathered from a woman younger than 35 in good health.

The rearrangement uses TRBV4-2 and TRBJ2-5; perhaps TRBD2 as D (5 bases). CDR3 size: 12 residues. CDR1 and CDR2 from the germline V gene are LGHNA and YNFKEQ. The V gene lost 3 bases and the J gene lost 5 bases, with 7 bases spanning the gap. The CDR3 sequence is CASSQVAETQYF. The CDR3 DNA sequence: TGTGCCAGCAGCCAGGTAGCGGAGACCCAGTACTTC.

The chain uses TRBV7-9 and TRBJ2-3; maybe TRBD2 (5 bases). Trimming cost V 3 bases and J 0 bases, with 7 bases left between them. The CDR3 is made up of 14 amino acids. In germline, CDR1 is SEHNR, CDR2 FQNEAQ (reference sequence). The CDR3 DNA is TGTGCCAGCAGCTTCGAGGGAAGCACAGATACGCAGTATTTT. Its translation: CASSFEGSTDTQYF.

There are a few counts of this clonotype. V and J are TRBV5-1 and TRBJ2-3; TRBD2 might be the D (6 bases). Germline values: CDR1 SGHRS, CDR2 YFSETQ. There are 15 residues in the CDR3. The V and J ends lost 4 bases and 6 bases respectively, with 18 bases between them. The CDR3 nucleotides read TGCGCCAGCAGCCTGGGGGGACTCCAAGCCGATACGCAGTATTTT. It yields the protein CASSLGGLQADTQYF.

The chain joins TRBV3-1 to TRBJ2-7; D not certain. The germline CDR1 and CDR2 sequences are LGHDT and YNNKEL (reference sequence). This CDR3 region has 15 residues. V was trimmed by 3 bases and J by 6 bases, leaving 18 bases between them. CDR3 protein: CASSQNEATPPEQYF. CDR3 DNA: TGTGCCAGCAGCCAGAATGAGGCCACCCCACCCGAGCAGTACTTC.

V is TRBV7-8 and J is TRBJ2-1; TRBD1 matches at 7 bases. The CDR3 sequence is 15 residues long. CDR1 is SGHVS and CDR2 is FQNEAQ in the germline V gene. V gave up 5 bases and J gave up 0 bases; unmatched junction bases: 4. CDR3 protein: CASSVQGSSYNEQFF. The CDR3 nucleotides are TGTGCCAGCAGCGTACAGGGGAGCTCCTACAATGAGCAGTTCTTC. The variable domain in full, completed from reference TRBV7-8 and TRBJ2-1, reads GAGVSQSPRYKVAKRGQDVALRCDPISGHVSLFWYQQALGQGPEFLTYFQNEAQLDKSGLPSDRFFAERPEGSVSTLKIQRTQQEDSAVYLCASSVQGSSYNEQFFGPGTRLTVL.